A few counts support the clone carrying this T cell receptor (beta chain). The germline V gene encodes CDR1 MNHEY and CDR2 SVGEGT. V was clipped by 1 base and J by 4 bases, with 11 bases between them. This CDR3 is 15 amino acids long. Samples came from axillary lymph nodes draining the breast cancer. The sample comes from a study of breast tumors, draining lymph nodes, adjacent tissues. MiXCR, run by TCRdb on the multiplex PCR reads, gives a single entry per CDR3 protein. The data show 200,000 to 300,000 distinct CDR3 sequences, roughly 30% seen once. The source is a female donor with breast cancer. Some clones in this sample may be carry-over from other donors' samples. The V and J genes are TRBV6-2 or TRBV6-3 and TRBJ2-1; tentative D call: TRBD2 (5 bases). Sample: axillary lymph node tissue. The CDR3 loop is CASSYWGEGYNEQFF. CDR3 nucleotides: TGTGCCAGCAGTTACTGGGGAGAGGGATACAATGAGCAGTTCTTC.